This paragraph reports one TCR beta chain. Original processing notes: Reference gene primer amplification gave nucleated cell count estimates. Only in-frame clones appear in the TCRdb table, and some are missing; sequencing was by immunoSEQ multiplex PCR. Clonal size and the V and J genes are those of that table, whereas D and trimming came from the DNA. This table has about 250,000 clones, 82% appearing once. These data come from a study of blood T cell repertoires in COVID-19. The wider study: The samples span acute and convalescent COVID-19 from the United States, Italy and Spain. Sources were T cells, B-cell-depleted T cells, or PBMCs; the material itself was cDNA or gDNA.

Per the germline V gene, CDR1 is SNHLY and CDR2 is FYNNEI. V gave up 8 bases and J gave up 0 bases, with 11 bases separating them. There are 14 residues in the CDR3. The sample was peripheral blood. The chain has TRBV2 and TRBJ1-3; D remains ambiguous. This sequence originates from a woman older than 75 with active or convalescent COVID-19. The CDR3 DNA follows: TGTGCCAGCTCTGGGAGCCCCTCTGGAAACACCATATATTTT. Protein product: CASSGSPSGNTIYF. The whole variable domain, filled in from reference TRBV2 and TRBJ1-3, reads EPEVTQTPSHQVTQMGQEVILRCVPISNHLYFYWYRQILGQKVEFLVSFYNNEISEKSEIFDDQFSVERPDGSNFTLKIRSTKLEDSAMYFCASSGSPSGNTIYFGEGSWLTVV.